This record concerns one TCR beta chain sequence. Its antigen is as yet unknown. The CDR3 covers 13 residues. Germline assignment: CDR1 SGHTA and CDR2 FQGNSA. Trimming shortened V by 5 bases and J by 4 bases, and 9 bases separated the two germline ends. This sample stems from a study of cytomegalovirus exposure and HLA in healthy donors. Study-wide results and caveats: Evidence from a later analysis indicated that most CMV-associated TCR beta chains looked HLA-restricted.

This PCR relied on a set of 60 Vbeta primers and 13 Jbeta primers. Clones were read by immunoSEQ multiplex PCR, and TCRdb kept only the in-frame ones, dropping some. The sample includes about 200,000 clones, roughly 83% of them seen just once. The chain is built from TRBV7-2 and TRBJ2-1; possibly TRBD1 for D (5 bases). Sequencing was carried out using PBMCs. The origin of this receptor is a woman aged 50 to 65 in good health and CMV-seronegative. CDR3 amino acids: CASSGALYNEQFF. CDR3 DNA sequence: TGTGCCAGCAGCGGGGCCCTTTACAATGAGCAGTTCTTC.